This is a list of T cell receptor beta chains from one sample in a study of cytotoxic CD8 clonotypes in ibrutinib-treated CLL. The data were produced by immunoSEQ multiplex PCR, yet TCRdb's version contains in-frame clones alone and is incomplete. Found here are hundreds of thousands of clones, approximately 67% of them singletons; the top ten hold approximately 6%. The sample in question was PBMCs, obtained after 36 months of ibrutinib treatment. These receptor sequences come from a human donor with chronic lymphocytic leukemia. The CDR3 runs from the conserved cysteine through the conserved F or W. A D gene is named only where the DNA matches it firmly. Clone size is shown for a subset of rows, as once, few, many or a class of expanded clone.

clone_size: -
d_call: -
v_call: TRBV25-1
j_call: TRBJ2-7
cdr3_nt: TGTGCCAGCAGTGCAGACTACAGGGACTACGAGCAGTACTTC
cdr3_aa: CASSADYRDYEQYF

clone_size: -
d_call: TRBD1
v_call: TRBV29-1
j_call: TRBJ2-2
cdr3_nt: TGCAGCGTGGACAGGGGGTACACCGGGGAGCTGTTTTTT
cdr3_aa: CSVDRGYTGELFF

clone_size: -
d_call: -
v_call: TRBV9
j_call: TRBJ1-2
cdr3_nt: TGTGCCAGCAGCTCGACAGGAGACTATGGCTACACCTTC
cdr3_aa: CASSSTGDYGYTF

clone_size: -
d_call: TRBD1
v_call: TRBV6-6
j_call: TRBJ1-2
cdr3_nt: TGTGCCAGCAGTTACTACGGACAGGGAGGCTATGGCTACACCTTC
cdr3_aa: CASSYYGQGGYGYTF

clone_size: -
d_call: -
v_call: TRBV29-1
j_call: TRBJ2-5
cdr3_nt: TGCAGCCTGGGGAGGGAGACCCAGTACTTC
cdr3_aa: CSLGRETQYF

clone_size: -
d_call: TRBD2
v_call: TRBV5-1
j_call: TRBJ2-5
cdr3_nt: TGCGCCAGCAGCCCGGAGAGCGGGAGTTGGGAGACCCAGTACTTC
cdr3_aa: CASSPESGSWETQYF

clone_size: -
d_call: -
v_call: TRBV5-1
j_call: TRBJ2-7
cdr3_nt: TGCGCCAGCGGTATTACGACGGGGGACGAGCAGTACTTC
cdr3_aa: CASGITTGDEQYF

clone_size: -
d_call: -
v_call: TRBV6-5
j_call: TRBJ2-2
cdr3_nt: TGTGCCAGCAGGCCAGGACGGGGGCTCGCCGGGGAGCTGTTTTTT
cdr3_aa: CASRPGRGLAGELFF

clone_size: few
d_call: -
v_call: TRBV6-5
j_call: TRBJ1-3
cdr3_nt: TGTGCCAGCAGCCATAGAGGCAGGGTTGGAAACACCATATATTTT
cdr3_aa: CASSHRGRVGNTIYF

clone_size: -
d_call: -
v_call: TRBV18
j_call: TRBJ1-3
cdr3_nt: TGTGCCAGCTCACCCTTAAACGCTCTGGTTTTAACTGGAAACACCATATATTTT
cdr3_aa: CASSPLNALVLTGNTIYF

clone_size: -
d_call: TRBD1
v_call: TRBV7-9
j_call: TRBJ1-1
cdr3_nt: TGTGCCAGCAGCTGGGACAGGGTGGTTTTCTTT
cdr3_aa: CASSWDRVVFF

clone_size: -
d_call: -
v_call: TRBV27
j_call: TRBJ2-7
cdr3_nt: TGTGCCAGCAGTTCCGGGAATAGACTCTACGAGCAGTACTTC
cdr3_aa: CASSSGNRLYEQYF

clone_size: -
d_call: -
v_call: TRBV5-1
j_call: TRBJ2-1
cdr3_nt: TGCGCCAGCAGCCCCTCCCTACAAAGCGATGAGCAGTTCTTC
cdr3_aa: CASSPSLQSDEQFF

clone_size: -
d_call: TRBD1
v_call: TRBV5-1
j_call: TRBJ1-6
cdr3_nt: TGCGCCAGCAGCCCTCGTTTTAGGGGGCTAAATTCACCCCTCCACTTT
cdr3_aa: CASSPRFRGLNSPLHF

clone_size: -
d_call: -
v_call: TRBV4-1
j_call: TRBJ2-7
cdr3_nt: TGCGCCAGCAGCCAAGAGCCAACCTTAGACGGTAGGGGGGACGGGGCCTACGAGCAGTACTTC
cdr3_aa: CASSQEPTLDGRGDGAYEQYF

clone_size: once
d_call: TRBD2
v_call: TRBV5-6
j_call: TRBJ2-7
cdr3_nt: TGTGCCAGCAGACTCACACTAGCGGGGCTTTCCTACGAGCAGTACTTC
cdr3_aa: CASRLTLAGLSYEQYF

clone_size: few
d_call: -
v_call: TRBV9
j_call: TRBJ1-4
cdr3_nt: TGTGCCAGCAGCGCGACAGGTGAAAAACTGTTTTTT
cdr3_aa: CASSATGEKLFF

clone_size: -
d_call: -
v_call: TRBV7-8
j_call: TRBJ1-2
cdr3_nt: TGTGCCAGCAGCCAAGGTCCCCTAGGACAGAACTATGGCTACACCTTC
cdr3_aa: CASSQGPLGQNYGYTF